The 12 T cell receptor beta chains listed next were all sequenced from one sample in a study of neurological immune-mediated disorders. TCRdb called the 5' RACE reads again in MiXCR, with one record for every CDR3 protein. Here the sample spans 40,000 to 45,000 distinct CDR3 sequences, 10% to 15% being singletons. Material: PBMCs. These TCRs come from a female donor in good health.

In this sample, this clonotype turned up many times. The chain joins TRBV2 to TRBJ1-5; no clear D. V lost 7 bases, J lost 5 bases, and 9 bases lay in between. This CDR3 region has 12 residues. Germline CDR1 is SNHLY and CDR2 is FYNNEI. The CDR3 DNA reads as TGTGCCAGCAAGGACGGAGATCAGCCCCAGCATTTT. Its translation: CASKDGDQPQHF.

This clonotype was detected ten times or more. The chain recombines TRBV6-1 with TRBJ2-1, with D unclear. The CDR3 extends over 14 amino acids. Trimming removed 7 bases from V and 4 bases from J, with 14 bases in between. The germline V gene encodes CDR1 MNHNS and CDR2 SASEGT. The CDR3 nucleotides are TGTGCCAGCATCTCGAACGTGTTTTACAATGAGCAGTTCTTC. The encoded protein is CASISNVFYNEQFF.

This clonotype was counted many times. The V call is TRBV5-1, the J call TRBJ1-2; 7 bases map to TRBD1. V trimming: 0 bases; J trimming: 3 bases; junction bases outside the gene matches: 5. This CDR3 has 15 amino acids. Germline-derived CDR1 and CDR2 are SGHRS and YFSETQ. This CDR3 reads CASSLGQGSYYGYTF. The DNA for the CDR3 is TGCGCCAGCAGCTTGGGACAGGGTAGCTACTATGGCTACACCTTC.

Many counts were recorded for this clonotype. The CDR3 reads CASSLLSTGQSSYEQYF. The CDR3 nucleotides read TGCGCCAGCAGCTTGCTAAGCACAGGGCAAAGCTCCTACGAGCAGTACTTC. V and J are TRBV5-1 and TRBJ2-7; weak D call: TRBD1 (6 bases). Per germline, CDR1 SGHRS and CDR2 YFSETQ. The CDR3 has 17 residues. V lost 1 base and J lost 0, with 17 bases in between.

This clonotype occurred many times. The chain recombines TRBV12-3 or TRBV12-4 with TRBJ2-5; TRBD2 matches at 12 bases. V shed 2 bases and J 6 bases; nucleotides not matched to a gene: 10. The CDR3 covers 17 residues. CDR3 bases: TGTGCCAGCAGTTTAAGACTAGCGGGAGTCGGGGGAAAGACCCAGTACTTC. This encodes CASSLRLAGVGGKTQYF.

In its sample, this clonotype was seen many times. The V gene is TRBV24-1, the J gene TRBJ2-2; either TRBD1 or TRBD2 may fit D (5 bases each). Germline V gives CDR1 KGHDR, CDR2 SFDVKD. The CDR3 is made up of 14 amino acids. Trimming removed 7 bases at V and 1 base at J, with 9 bases between. Written as DNA, the CDR3 is TGTGCCACCAGCGGGACCCAGAACACCGGGGAGCTGTTTTTT. Translation: CATSGTQNTGELFF.

Ten or more counts support this clonotype. The chain combines TRBV7-2 with TRBJ2-2; 7 bases fit TRBD2. CDR1 and CDR2 (germline): SGHTA, FQGNSA. V trimming: 2 bases; J trimming: 7 bases; junction bases outside the gene matches: 10. This CDR3 spans 16 amino acids. Here the CDR3 reads CASSLTGTTGDGELFF. CDR3 coding DNA: TGTGCCAGCAGCTTAACGGGGACTACTGGGGACGGGGAGCTGTTTTTT.

This clonotype occurred many times. The rearrangement links TRBV20-1 to TRBJ2-1; tentative D call: TRBD2 (5 bases). V lost 6 bases to trimming and J lost 6 bases, with 18 bases between them. The CDR3 has 14 residues. The germline CDR1 and CDR2 sequences are DFQATT and SNEGSKA (reference sequence). The CDR3 DNA is TGCAGTGCCCCCAGAAATCAGCGGAGCAATGAGCAGTTCTTC. This sequence encodes CSAPRNQRSNEQFF.

This clonotype has ten or more counts. For the CDR3, the DNA is TGCGCCAGCAGCGGCGGAGGGCAGTTCTATGGCTACACCTTC. This gives the protein CASSGGGQFYGYTF. The chain carries TRBV5-1 and TRBJ1-2; D unclear. The CDR3 spans 14 residues. Trimming took 4 bases from V and 4 from J, leaving 14 bases between them. Germline V gene data show CDR1 as SGHRS and CDR2 as YFSETQ. The complete variable domain, with remaining parts taken from reference TRBV5-1 and TRBJ1-2, reads KAGVTQTPRYLIKTRGQQVTLSCSPISGHRSVSWYQQTPGQGLQFLFEYFSETQRNKGNFPGRFSGRQFSNSRSEMNVSTLELGDSALYLCASSGGGQFYGYTFGSGTRLTVV.

The table lists this clonotype with many counts. The rearrangement links TRBV7-8 to TRBJ2-3; 8 nucleotides line up with TRBD1. The J segment lost 11 bases and the V segment lost 2 bases, leaving 6 bases of the junction unmatched. CDR1 is SGHVS and CDR2 is FQNEAQ in the germline V gene. The CDR3 loop spans 13 amino acids. The CDR3 bases are TGTGCCAGCAGCTTACAGGGGGCGCAGAGGCAGTATTTT. Residues: CASSLQGAQRQYF.

This clonotype has at least ten counts. The chain couples TRBV5-1 to TRBJ2-2; 7 positions agree with TRBD2. The germline CDR1 and CDR2 sequences are SGHRS and YFSETQ. The CDR3 contains 16 residues. V was clipped by 5 bases and J by 4 bases; unmatched bases: 11. The CDR3 nucleotides are TGCGCCAGCAGGCCCCAGCTAGCGGCGACCACCGGGGAGCTGTTTTTT. Protein product: CASRPQLAATTGELFF. Together with reference TRBV5-1 and TRBJ2-2, the CDR3 gives the full variable domain: KAGVTQTPRYLIKTRGQQVTLSCSPISGHRSVSWYQQTPGQGLQFLFEYFSETQRNKGNFPGRFSGRQFSNSRSEMNVSTLELGDSALYLCASRPQLAATTGELFFGEGSRLTVL.

Ten or more counts support this clonotype. The chain joins TRBV20-1 to TRBJ1-4, with a tentative D call TRBD1 (6 bases). V was pared by 3 bases and J by 7 bases, with 15 bases between. Germline CDR1 and CDR2: DFQATT and SNEGSKA (reference sequence). CDR3 size: 14 residues. The CDR3 loop reads CSARRQGIVEKLFF. In DNA, the CDR3 is TGCAGTGCTAGGCGCCAGGGGATCGTTGAAAAACTGTTTTTT.